Listed here is a single T cell receptor (beta chain). The data stem from a study of T-cell reconstitution after alpha-beta-depleted transplantation in children. The germline V and J ends were trimmed by 6 bases and 5 bases, with 20 bases remaining between them. Germline lookup yields CDR1 SGHTA and CDR2 FQGNSA. The CDR3 sequence is 15 residues long. Unique molecular identifiers were used in preparing the TCRbeta library. TCRdb passed the PCR reads through MiXCR, listing each CDR3 protein once. The sample contains hundreds of thousands of distinct CDR3 sequences, around a sixth of which appear only once.

The TCR sequence derives from a human donor who donated a stem cell graft to a child with acute myeloid leukemia. The chain carries TRBV7-2 and TRBJ2-7; tentatively, D is TRBD1 (5 bases). Sample: PBMCs from the stem cell graft donor, taken from the stem cell graft. The CDR3 sequence: CASSSSNRWRDEQYF. CDR3 bases: TGTGCCAGCAGTTCCTCGAACAGGTGGAGAGACGAGCAGTACTTC.